This T cell receptor (beta chain) was found in a study of T-cell reconstitution after alpha-beta-depleted transplantation in children. General study findings and limits: Most T-cell counts and diversity one year after the transplant came from T cells that were newly produced. After transplant, at about two months, alpha-beta T cells were reportedly derived from several hundred expanded graft clones.

Unique molecular identifiers tagged the TCRbeta library. TCRdb independently ran MiXCR on the PCR reads; one entry per CDR3 protein. Among 670,000 or so distinct CDR3 sequences listed, 10% to 15% were seen once. The CDR3 is 14 amino acids. V was clipped by 7 bases and J by 5 bases; unmatched bases: 11. CDR1 and CDR2 (germline): LNHDA, SQIVND (reference sequence). This clonotype showed up many times. What it recognizes is unknown. The chain carries TRBV19 and TRBJ2-7, with TRBD2 identical over 7 bases. Material: PBMCs, obtained before TCRalphabeta/CD19-depleted stem cell transplant. The receptor was isolated from a girl aged 2 to 9 with congenital amegakaryocytic thrombocytopenia, due to receive a stem cell transplant. CDR3 DNA: TGTGCCAGTACCTCGGGGAGGGCCAGCGACGAGCAGTACTTC. As protein: CASTSGRASDEQYF. The entire variable domain, with the rest obtained from reference TRBV19 and TRBJ2-7, is as follows: DGGITQSPKYLFRKEGQNVTLSCEQNLNHDAMYWYRQDPGQGLRLIYYSQIVNDFQKGDIAEGYSVSREKKESFPLTVTSAQKNPTAFYLCASTSGRASDEQYFGPGTRLTVT.